The rows below give T cell receptor beta chains drawn from one sample of a study of control samples from healthy donors and cancer patients. Sequencing used immunoSEQ multiplex PCR; TCRdb keeps in-frame clones, though not all of them. The sample lists 98,000 or so clones, about 87% occurring once. Input material: blood. These receptors originate from a woman in her seventies in good health. Each CDR3 is given with its conserved first and last residue. Each record gives: J gene, V gene, CDR3 protein.

TRBJ1-1 TRBV5-1 CASSLAGADRAKAFF
TRBJ1-5 TRBV3-1/TRBV3-2 CASSPGPSANQPQHF
TRBJ2-2 TRBV27 CASSRTWGGQGGELFF
TRBJ2-1 TRBV6-2/TRBV6-3 CASSYTGTSYNEQFF
TRBJ1-1 TRBV5-1 CASSASGTGVNGEAFF
TRBJ2-1 TRBV5-1 CASSSAGGAQFF
TRBJ1-1 TRBV29-1 CSVEGSGGSVIGNTEAFF
TRBJ1-4 TRBV5-1 CASSIGQATNEKLFF
TRBJ2-7 TRBV5-1 CASSSDGYEQYF
TRBJ2-2 TRBV3-1/TRBV3-2 CASSQGQTTTGELFF
TRBJ1-2 TRBV7-8 CASSLVSWNSYGYTF
TRBJ2-2 TRBV9 CASSGNTGELFF
TRBJ1-1 TRBV7-8 CASSLALGGTEAFF
TRBJ2-2 TRBV5-8 CASLEGVYANTGELFF
TRBJ1-1 TRBV25-1 CASSAGVLFHTEAFF
TRBJ1-6 TRBV4-1 CASSQFSGTGGSPLHF
TRBJ2-3 TRBV5-6 CASSLASGGSTQYF
TRBJ1-1 TRBV29-1 CSVGQNTEAFF
TRBJ2-1 TRBV5-1 CASSLSGTTYNEQFF
TRBJ2-5 TRBV1 CTSKGTRQETQYF
TRBJ2-3 TRBV5-1 CASSRVDGDTQYF
TRBJ2-5 TRBV6-6 CASSPGTSGRWGETQYF
TRBJ1-4 TRBV5-1 CASSLQPTNEKLFF
TRBJ2-6 TRBV7-9 CASSLGGFDFGANVLTF
TRBJ2-7 TRBV5-1 CASNQDGGDYEQYF
TRBJ2-7 TRBV9 CASSVAQGISEQYF
TRBJ2-2 TRBV6-5 CASLAATGELFF
TRBJ1-4 TRBV5-1 CASSVGQYNEKLFF
TRBJ2-7 TRBV28 CASSRQGSSYEQYF
TRBJ1-6 TRBV2 CASSVGSPLHF
TRBJ2-5 TRBV2 CASSEVGGLGTQYF
TRBJ1-1 TRBV10-3 CAIRDSMNTEAFF
TRBJ2-5 TRBV9 CASSVDPPGGLYETQYF
TRBJ1-2 TRBV12-3/TRBV12-4 CASSSGQGFGYTF
TRBJ1-2 TRBV4-3 CASSQDRLTGYTF
TRBJ1-6 TRBV10-2 CASSERTENSPLHF
TRBJ1-2 TRBV2 CASHFRQGGGYTF
TRBJ2-3 TRBV5-4 CASSIQDTQYF
TRBJ2-7 TRBV5-4 CASSPGLAGVGEQYF
TRBJ1-5 TRBV24-1 CATSDQGVGQPQHF
TRBJ2-5 TRBV5-6 CASSPFSGRRGETQYF
TRBJ2-7 TRBV5-6 CASSLRGPSYEQYF
TRBJ1-5 TRBV21-1 CASSPLDSNQPQHF
TRBJ2-2 TRBV19 CASSSRYGELFF
TRBJ2-5 TRBV7-8 CASSQPQAGETQYF
TRBJ1-1 TRBV29-1 CSAKGGGLRENTEAFF
TRBJ2-2 TRBV2 CASTQMASATGELFF
TRBJ2-5 TRBV12-3/TRBV12-4 CASSSQGTQYF
TRBJ2-6 TRBV5-1 CASSLDTGANVLTF
TRBJ1-2 TRBV7-2 CASSLARANYGYTF
TRBJ2-7 TRBV29-1 CSATGDTYEQYF
TRBJ2-1 TRBV19 CASSMGVGPLNEQFF
TRBJ1-4 TRBV19 CASSPFSQGEANEKLFF
TRBJ1-6 TRBV30 CAWRIQGVLNSPLHF
TRBJ2-5 TRBV3-1/TRBV3-2 CASSQGRETQYF